A selection of T cell receptor beta chains follows, all from one sample in a study of OX40 agonist ivuxolimab in advanced cancers. Method: immunoSEQ multiplex PCR; TCRdb's copy keeps in-frame clones and lacks some. The sample has about 47,000 clones; roughly four fifths are singletons. Sample: CD4+ or CD8+ T cells sorted from blood, taken in a trial of the OX40 agonist ivuxolimab. These receptors originate from an adult with an advanced solid tumor such as melanoma, head and neck, liver or kidney cancer. The CDR3 runs from the conserved cysteine through the conserved F or W. D genes are given only for firm matches. Only some rows state a clone size, as once, few, many or a class for expanded clones.

V	size	D	J	CDR3	DNA
TRBV9	-	TRBD2	TRBJ2-1	CASSVPAGGDNEQFF	TGTGCCAGCAGCGTACCAGCGGGGGGAGACAATGAGCAGTTCTTC
TRBV28	-	-	TRBJ2-7	CASSLRYEQYF	TGTGCCAGCAGCCTCCGCTACGAGCAGTACTTC
TRBV5-4	-	-	TRBJ2-3	CASSLQADSTDTQYF	TGTGCCAGCAGCTTACAAGCGGATAGCACAGATACGCAGTATTTT
TRBV25-1	once	-	TRBJ2-3	CASSTSTDTQYF	TGTGCCAGCAGTACCAGCACAGATACGCAGTATTTT
TRBV7-8	-	-	TRBJ1-1	CASSRSPPGANTEAFF	TGTGCCAGCAGCCGTTCTCCCCCAGGGGCCAACACTGAAGCTTTCTTT
TRBV7-9	-	-	TRBJ1-1	CASSLSLLSEAFF	TGTGCCAGCAGCTTATCCCTACTGTCGGAAGCTTTCTTT
TRBV19	-	TRBD1	TRBJ2-5	CASSPAGRDRGQETQYF	TGTGCCAGTAGTCCCGCAGGCCGGGACAGGGGCCAAGAGACCCAGTACTTC
TRBV5-8	-	TRBD1	TRBJ2-4	CASSLGQGILAKNIQYF	TGTGCCAGCAGCTTGGGACAGGGAATTTTAGCCAAAAACATTCAGTACTTC
TRBV7-3	-	TRBD2	TRBJ2-2	CASSLREEGGRAFGELFF	TGTGCCAGCAGCTTAAGAGAGGAAGGCGGGAGGGCCTTCGGGGAGCTGTTTTTT
TRBV11-2	-	-	TRBJ1-1	CASSLDRNTEAFF	TGTGCCAGCAGCTTAGATCGTAACACTGAAGCTTTCTTT
TRBV29-1	once	-	TRBJ2-5	CSVSSGRDETQYF	TGCAGCGTATCCTCCGGGAGAGATGAGACCCAGTACTTC
TRBV6-1	-	TRBD2	TRBJ2-3	CASSLAAGSTDTQYF	TGTGCCAGCAGTCTAGCGGCGGGGTCCACAGATACGCAGTATTTT
TRBV25-1	few	-	TRBJ2-7	CASSGRIYEQYF	TGTGCCAGCAGTGGACGGATCTACGAGCAGTACTTC
TRBV5-1	-	TRBD2	TRBJ2-3	CASSSTSGASTDTQYF	TGCGCCAGCAGCTCCACTAGCGGGGCGAGCACAGATACGCAGTATTTT
TRBV6-6	-	-	TRBJ2-4	CASSYEKNIQYF	TGTGCCAGCAGTTACGAGAAAAACATTCAGTACTTC
TRBV7-2	-	-	TRBJ2-3	CASSFGGMGDTQYF	TGTGCCAGCAGCTTCGGCGGGATGGGGGATACGCAGTATTTT
TRBV5-1	-	TRBD2	TRBJ2-7	CASSAFIGEGNYEQYF	TGCGCCAGCAGCGCATTCATCGGGGAGGGTAACTACGAGCAGTACTTC
TRBV11-2	-	TRBD1	TRBJ2-2	CASSPDRVTGELFF	TGTGCCAGCAGCCCCGACAGGGTCACCGGGGAGCTGTTTTTT
TRBV27	-	TRBD1	TRBJ2-2	CASRRQGSSGELFF	TGTGCCAGCAGGAGACAGGGTTCGAGCGGGGAGCTGTTTTTT
TRBV5-1	few	-	TRBJ1-5	CASSLSGGNQPQHF	TGCGCCAGCAGCTTGTCAGGAGGCAATCAGCCCCAGCATTTT
TRBV7-9	once	TRBD1	TRBJ2-2	CAGSPYSGTGFRELFF	TGTGCCGGCAGCCCGTATTCCGGGACAGGGTTCAGGGAGCTGTTTTTT
TRBV20-1	-	-	TRBJ2-1	CSGSPGGEQFF	TGCAGTGGGTCACCCGGGGGTGAGCAGTTCTTC
TRBV6-1	-	-	TRBJ1-2	CASNRAYYGYTF	TGTGCCAGCAACCGGGCCTACTATGGCTACACCTTC
TRBV14	-	-	TRBJ2-3	CASSQVGSSDTQYF	TGTGCCAGCAGCCAAGTCGGAAGTTCAGATACGCAGTATTTT
TRBV28	-	-	TRBJ2-3	CASSLGRARDTQYF	TGTGCCAGCAGTTTAGGCCGGGCACGGGATACGCAGTATTTT
TRBV18	-	-	TRBJ2-4	CASSPLGARGGAKNIQYF	TGTGCCAGCTCACCACTCGGGGCCAGGGGGGGAGCCAAAAACATTCAGTACTTC
TRBV6-5	-	TRBD1	TRBJ1-1	CASRVTGANTEAFF	TGTGCCAGCAGAGTGACAGGGGCGAACACTGAAGCTTTCTTT
TRBV6-6	-	-	TRBJ1-2	CASSPGESVGGYTF	TGTGCCAGCAGTCCGGGGGAGTCTGTGGGGGGCTACACCTTC